A single sample is the source of the 13 T cell receptor beta chains below, sequenced in a study of T cells in Graves' hyperthyroidism and ophthalmopathy. RNA transcripts served as the template for amplifying TCR beta CDR3 regions. Researchers ran a first-round RT-PCR on the TCR CDR3 using the HTBI primer set. TCRdb passed the multiplex PCR reads through MiXCR, listing each CDR3 protein once. The sample has nearly 250,000 distinct CDR3 sequences, about a sixth seen once. Sequenced sample: blood. These receptors originate from a woman aged 18-30 years with Graves' ophthalmopathy.

This clonotype has at least ten counts. The V call is TRBV3-1, the J call TRBJ2-1; the D is unclear. Trimming left V 7 bases short and J 0 bases short, with 10 bases between. CDR1 and CDR2 (germline): LGHDT, YNNKEL (reference sequence). This CDR3 spans 14 amino acids. CDR3 in DNA: TGTGCCAGCAAGGGTCTAAGCTCCTACAATGAGCAGTTCTTC. It codes for CASKGLSSYNEQFF.

V usage is TRBV11-2 and J usage is TRBJ2-5; D may match TRBD1 or TRBD2 (6 bases each). The ends were cut back, 7 bases at V and 1 base at J, with 13 bases in the middle. CDR1 and CDR2 from the germline V gene are SGHAT and FQNNGV. The CDR3 runs 14 residues. The CDR3 protein is CASTRGGLQETQYF. Written as DNA, the CDR3 is TGTGCCAGCACCCGAGGGGGGCTCCAAGAGACCCAGTACTTC.

This clonotype occurred many times. V gene TRBV30 combines with J gene TRBJ2-7; 9 bases are shared with TRBD2. The CDR3 totals 15 residues. The germline gives CDR1 GTSNPN, CDR2 SVGIG (reference sequence). Trimming cost V 1 base and J 0 bases; bases outside gene matches: 4. The CDR3: CAWSERGVSSYEQYF. CDR3 DNA sequence: TGTGCCTGGAGTGAGCGGGGGGTGAGCTCCTACGAGCAGTACTTC.

At least ten counts were recorded for this clonotype. This chain connects TRBV7-2 to TRBJ2-1, with a possible D match to TRBD1 (6 bases). The ends were cut back, 3 bases at V and 4 bases at J, with 13 bases in the middle. Looked up from germline, CDR1 is SGHTA and CDR2 is FQGNSA. This CDR3 contains 15 residues. The chain's CDR3 is CASSFTGTGYNEQFF. The CDR3 DNA is TGTGCCAGCAGCTTTACAGGGACGGGTTACAATGAGCAGTTCTTC.

This clonotype was found many times. The chain links TRBV3-1 to TRBJ1-1; D uncertain. The CDR3 runs 14 residues. Germline-derived CDR1 and CDR2 are LGHDT and YNNKEL (reference sequence). The V end lost 4 bases, the J end lost 0 bases, and 9 bases lay between the germline ends. This CDR3 reads CASSPTSLNTEAFF. The CDR3 DNA follows: TGTGCCAGCAGCCCTACTTCACTGAACACTGAAGCTTTCTTT.

The chain couples TRBV27 to TRBJ1-1; the match to TRBD1 covers 7 bases. The CDR3 loop spans 15 amino acids. J lost 5 bases, V lost 5 bases, and 11 bases had no gene match. CDR1 is MNHEY and CDR2 is SMNVEV in the germline V gene (reference sequence). This CDR3 reads CASSLIGQAGTEAFF. CDR3 DNA: TGTGCCAGCAGTCTGATTGGACAGGCGGGGACTGAAGCTTTCTTT.

This clonotype occurred many times. This chain links TRBV27 with TRBJ2-7, with no clear D. The CDR3 extends over 14 amino acids. V shed 0 bases and J shed 10 bases, with 16 bases lying between them. Germline loops: CDR1 MNHEY, CDR2 SMNVEV (reference sequence). CDR3 bases: TGTGCCAGCAGTTTATCTCCCGACCTTCGCCATCAGTACTTC. It yields the protein CASSLSPDLRHQYF.

This clonotype was detected a few times. The J gene is TRBJ1-1, the V gene TRBV27; the D gene is possibly TRBD1 (5 bases). Germline CDR1 reads MNHEY; CDR2 reads SMNVEV (reference sequence). The CDR3 loop spans 13 amino acids. Deletions cut 3 bases from V and 6 bases from J, with 11 bases between. CDR3 sequence: CASSFKGRAEAFF. The CDR3, as DNA: TGTGCCAGCAGTTTTAAGGGGCGAGCTGAAGCTTTCTTT.

Remarks on this clonotype: This could be a read error, since a much larger clone is one nucleotide away. V usage is TRBV4-2 and J usage is TRBJ1-1, with a tentative D call TRBD1 (6 bases). Germline V gene sequence: CDR1 LGHNA, CDR2 YNFKEQ. The CDR3 consists of 14 residues. The CDR3 loop is CAGSQDLQGPEAFF. DNA of the CDR3: TGTGCCGGCAGCCAAGATCTTCAGGGGCCTGAAGCTTTCTTT.

This clonotype was seen many times. CDR3 amino acids: CSARDPPGGYTF. CDR3 bases: TGCAGTGCTAGAGACCCACCGGGCGGCTACACCTTC. The rearrangement links TRBV20-1 to TRBJ1-2; unclear D gene. Germline CDR1 DFQATT, CDR2 SNEGSKA (reference sequence). The CDR3 extends over 12 amino acids. With 0 bases removed from V and 8 bases from J, the gap between germline ends came to 10 bases.

This clonotype was detected ten times or more. The chain is built from TRBV5-4 and TRBJ1-1; 7 nucleotides agree with TRBD1. The length of the CDR3 is 13 residues. Germline CDR1 reads SGHNT; CDR2 reads YYREEE (reference sequence). The V and J ends lost 4 bases and 5 bases, in that order; junction bases with no gene match: 5. CDR3 sequence reads: CASSDKTGTEAFF. In DNA, the CDR3 is TGTGCCAGCAGCGATAAGACAGGGACTGAAGCTTTCTTT.

In its sample, this clonotype was seen many times. The chain uses TRBV9 and TRBJ2-1; either TRBD1 or TRBD2 may supply D (5 bases each). Germline V gene sequence: CDR1 SGDLS, CDR2 YYNGEE. Trimming stripped 4 bases from V and 2 bases from J, with 13 bases between. The CDR3 runs 15 residues. The CDR3, as DNA: TGTGCCAGCAGCCTATCAGGGAGCGCCTACAATGAGCAGTTCTTC. Translation: CASSLSGSAYNEQFF.

This clonotype was observed many times. This rearrangement joins TRBV12-3 or TRBV12-4 to TRBJ1-2; D remains unclear. The CDR3 loop spans 12 amino acids. The germline V and J ends were trimmed by 7 bases and 1 base, with 7 bases remaining between them. Written as DNA, the CDR3 is TGTGCCAGCACCGGAGTTAACTATGGCTACACCTTC. Encoded protein: CASTGVNYGYTF.